Below, 9 T cell receptor beta chains from the same sample are listed, as sequenced in a study of blood T cells in healthy people across ages. Next came a second PCR, run for about 6 to 12 cycles, which used a sample-barcoded 5' primer along with a J-beta primer mix. MiXCR, run by TCRdb on the 5' RACE reads, gives a single entry per CDR3 protein. The sample yields 700,000 to 850,000 distinct CDR3 sequences, under 40% seen once. Sequenced: blood. The receptors originated from a man aged 18-30 years in good health.

This clonotype has a handful of counts. The chain joins TRBV2 to TRBJ2-7; 13 nucleotides agree with TRBD2. From germline, CDR1 is SNHLY and CDR2 FYNNEI. There are 15 residues in the CDR3. V dropped 5 bases and J dropped 7; count of bases not matched to a gene: 8. Here the CDR3 reads CASSPGLAGAFEQYF. The CDR3 nucleotides read TGTGCCAGCAGTCCCGGACTAGCGGGGGCTTTTGAGCAGTACTTC.

For this clonotype: Just one base apart from a much larger clone, this may be a read error. The J gene is TRBJ2-1, the V gene TRBV27; 7 bases agree with TRBD2. The J call may be mistaken, given a closer DNA end match to TRBJ2-7. The germline V gene has CDR1 MNHEY and CDR2 SMNVEV (reference sequence). This CDR3 has 14 residues. CDR3 sequence: CASCYGGIHNEQYF. For the CDR3, the DNA is TGTGCCAGCTGTTACGGGGGGATCCACAATGAGCAGTACTTC.

This clonotype has a handful of counts. This chain uses TRBV5-1 with TRBJ1-4; no reliable D call. Germline V gene data show CDR1 as SGHRS and CDR2 as YFSETQ. The V end lost 4 bases, the J end lost 8 bases, and 15 bases lay between the germline ends. This CDR3 spans 14 amino acids. The CDR3 region is CASSPEMLGEKLFF. The CDR3, as DNA: TGCGCCAGCAGCCCGGAAATGTTGGGGGAAAAACTGTTTTTT.

The rearrangement joins TRBV5-1 to TRBJ1-1; D is unresolved. This CDR3 contains 14 residues. The V end lost 2 bases, the J end lost 7 bases, and 15 bases lay between the germline ends. Germline V lookup: CDR1 SGHRS, CDR2 YFSETQ. CDR3 DNA: TGCGCCAGCAGCTTCGGGTTCGACCCCTATGAAGCTTTCTTT. Its protein product is CASSFGFDPYEAFF.

The V call is TRBV7-3, the J call TRBJ2-2; 7 nucleotides line up with TRBD1. V shed 4 bases and J 1 base; nucleotides not matched to a gene: 6. Germline V gene lookup returns CDR1 SGHTA and CDR2 FQGTGA. There are 16 residues in the CDR3. The CDR3 nucleotides read TGTGCCAGCAGCTCCGGGACAGTTCAGAACACCGGGGAGCTGTTTTTT. This encodes CASSSGTVQNTGELFF.

V gene TRBV7-2 combines with J gene TRBJ1-1; D uncertain. The germline V and J ends were trimmed by 5 bases and 1 base, with 11 bases remaining between them. This CDR3 spans 14 amino acids. Germline CDR1 reads SGHTA; CDR2 reads FQGNSA. The CDR3 DNA reads as TGTGCCAGCAGCCCCCGGCTTGCGAACACTGAAGCTTTCTTT. It codes for CASSPRLANTEAFF. The whole variable domain, filled in from reference TRBV7-2 and TRBJ1-1, reads GAGVSQSPSNKVTEKGKDVELRCDPISGHTALYWYRQSLGQGLEFLIYFQGNSAPDKSGLPSDRFSAERTGGSVSTLTIQRTQQEDSAVYLCASSPRLANTEAFFGQGTRLTVV.

The table lists this clonotype with a few counts. CDR3 sequence reads: CSARGSDGEKLFF. CDR3 coding DNA: TGCAGTGCTAGGGGCAGCGATGGGGAAAAACTGTTTTTT. The rearrangement uses TRBV20-1 and TRBJ1-4; no clear D. CDR3 length equals 13 residues. The germline V gene has CDR1 DFQATT and CDR2 SNEGSKA (reference sequence). V gave up 3 bases and J gave up 8 bases, with 13 bases separating them.

This clonotype was seen many times. The V call is TRBV12-3 or TRBV12-4, the J call TRBJ1-2; TRBD1 is a possible D gene (5 bases). With 5 bases removed from V and 3 bases from J, the gap between germline ends came to 19 bases. The CDR3 totals 16 residues. The CDR3 DNA reads as TGTGCCAGCAGTCCCGCCTGGGGGGGGAGCTACTATGGCTACACCTTC. Translation gives CASSPAWGGSYYGYTF.

The chain carries TRBV29-1 and TRBJ1-2, with 8 bases that match TRBD1. V shed 2 bases and J 5 bases; nucleotides not matched to a gene: 7. CDR1 is SQVTM, CDR2 ANQGSEA, per germline. This CDR3 has 14 amino acids. The CDR3: CSVEQGAQGYGYTF. The CDR3 DNA follows: TGCAGCGTTGAACAGGGGGCGCAGGGGTATGGCTACACCTTC.